The 7 T cell receptor beta chains below all came from one sample that was sequenced in a study of regulatory and conventional T cells in RAG deficiency. The sorted regulatory T cells were CD4+, CD25-high and CD127-low, with genomic DNA sequenced. Libraries were prepared by immunoSEQ multiplex PCR; TCRdb keeps only in-frame clonotypes and omits some of them. The data show roughly 20,000 clones, around 90% seen once. These data also featured in a second study, about regulatory T cells. As reported in that work: The PCR used 52 TRBV and 13 TRBJ primers.

Sample: Tregs sorted from blood. Source of these receptors: a human donor in good health.

CDR3 DNA sequence: TGTGCCAGCAGCTTAGCTTCGGACTTTCCGGGGGGTACGCAGTATTTT. This codes for CASSLASDFPGGTQYF. V and J are TRBV7-8 and TRBJ2-3; 7 nucleotides line up with TRBD2. Losses at the gene ends were 0 bases for V and 8 bases for J; bases not matched to a gene: 11. The V gene's germline CDR1 is SGHVS and CDR2 FQNEAQ. This CDR3 has 16 amino acids.

The genes are TRBV5-1 and TRBJ1-6, with 8 bases matching TRBD1. J lost 3 bases, V lost 3 bases, and 2 bases had no gene match. Germline V gene lookup returns CDR1 SGHRS and CDR2 YFSETQ. The CDR3 contains 15 residues. The CDR3 DNA reads as TGCGCCAGCAGCTCGACAGGGGACTATAATTCACCCCTCCACTTT. It yields the protein CASSSTGDYNSPLHF.

Note on this clone: A read error may produce the germline difference seen at one junction end. The chain uses TRBV28 and TRBJ1-2; no clear D gene. This CDR3 has 11 amino acids. Per the germline V gene, CDR1 is MDHEN and CDR2 is SYDVKM. Here the CDR3 reads CASSAERALSF. In nucleotides, the CDR3 is TGTGCCAGCAGTGCAGAAAGGGCACTGAGCTTC.

V is TRBV18 and J is TRBJ2-2; D might be TRBD1 (6 bases). The V gene lost 5 bases and the J gene lost 2 bases, with 9 bases spanning the gap. The CDR3 is 14 residues long. Germline CDR1 KGHSH, CDR2 LQKENI. The CDR3 reads CASSWTVNTGELFF. The CDR3 coding sequence is TGTGCCAGCTCATGGACAGTTAACACCGGGGAGCTGTTTTTT. The entire variable domain, with the rest obtained from reference TRBV18 and TRBJ2-2, is as follows: NAGVMQNPRHLVRRRGQEARLRCSPMKGHSHVYWYRQLPEEGLKFMVYLQKENIIDESGMPKERFSAEFPKEGPSILRIQQVVRGDSAAYFCASSWTVNTGELFFGEGSRLTVL.

CDR3 region: CASSGQGTGNQPQHF. In nucleotides, the CDR3 is TGTGCCAGCAGTGGGCAGGGTACGGGCAATCAGCCCCAGCATTTT. The chain has TRBV6-1 and TRBJ1-5, with D maybe TRBD1 (5 bases). The CDR3 sequence is 15 residues long. Per the germline V gene, CDR1 is MNHNS and CDR2 is SASEGT. V dropped 4 bases and J dropped 2 bases, with 12 bases sitting between them.

CDR3 sequence reads: CASSLSRDKNSPLHF. The CDR3 bases are TGTGCCAGCAGTTTATCGCGGGACAAGAATTCACCCCTCCACTTT. The chain links TRBV27 to TRBJ1-6, with D perhaps TRBD1 (6 bases). The CDR3 spans 15 residues. Trimming pared 0 bases from V and 7 bases from J, leaving 10 bases between. Germline CDR1 MNHEY, CDR2 SMNVEV (reference sequence).

J is TRBJ2-4 and V is TRBV5-3; weak D call: TRBD2 (5 bases). TRBV5-3 is assigned to the ORF class and has an uncertain function. V shed 3 bases and J shed 0 bases, with 25 bases lying between them. This CDR3 is built from 20 residues. Written as DNA, the CDR3 is TGTGCCAGAAGCTCCCCTGTCGAGGAGGACCAACCTCTAGCCAAAAACATTCAGTACTTC. Translated, it gives CARSSPVEEDQPLAKNIQYF.